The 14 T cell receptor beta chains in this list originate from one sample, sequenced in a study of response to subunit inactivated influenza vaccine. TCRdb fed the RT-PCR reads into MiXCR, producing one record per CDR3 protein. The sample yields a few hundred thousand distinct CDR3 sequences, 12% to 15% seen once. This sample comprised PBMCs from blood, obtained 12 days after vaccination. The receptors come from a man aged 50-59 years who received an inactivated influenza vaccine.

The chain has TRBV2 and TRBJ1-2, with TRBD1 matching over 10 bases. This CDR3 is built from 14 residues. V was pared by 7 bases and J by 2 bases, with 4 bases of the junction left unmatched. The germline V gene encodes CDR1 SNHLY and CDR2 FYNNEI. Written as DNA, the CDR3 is TGTGCCAGCACCGGGACAGGGGAGAACTATGGCTACACCTTC. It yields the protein CASTGTGENYGYTF.

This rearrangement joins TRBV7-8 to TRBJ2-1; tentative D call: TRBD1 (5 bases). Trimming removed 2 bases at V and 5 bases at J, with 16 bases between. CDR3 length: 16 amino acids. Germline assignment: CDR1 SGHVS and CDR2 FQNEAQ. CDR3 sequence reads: CASSLQRVAGHNEQFF. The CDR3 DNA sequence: TGTGCCAGCAGCTTACAACGTGTGGCAGGGCACAATGAGCAGTTCTTC.

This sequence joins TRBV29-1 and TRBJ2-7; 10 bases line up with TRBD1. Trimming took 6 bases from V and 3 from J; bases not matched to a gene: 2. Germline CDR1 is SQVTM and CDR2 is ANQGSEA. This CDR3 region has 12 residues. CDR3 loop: CSVRDRGYEQYF. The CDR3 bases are TGCAGCGTCCGGGACAGGGGCTACGAGCAGTACTTC.

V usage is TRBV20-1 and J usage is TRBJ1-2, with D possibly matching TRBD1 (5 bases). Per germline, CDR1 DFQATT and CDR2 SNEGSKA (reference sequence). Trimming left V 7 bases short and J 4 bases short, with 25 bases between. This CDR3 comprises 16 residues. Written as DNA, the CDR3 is TGCAGTGTTCCCTCCATTGGGGGGAACACGCGCTATGGCTACACCTTC. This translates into CSVPSIGGNTRYGYTF.

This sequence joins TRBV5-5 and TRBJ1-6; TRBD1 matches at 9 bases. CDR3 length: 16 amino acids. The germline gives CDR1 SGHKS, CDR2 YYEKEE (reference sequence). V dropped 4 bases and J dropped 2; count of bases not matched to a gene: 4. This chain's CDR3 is CASSKGQGTYNSPLHF. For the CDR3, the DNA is TGTGCCAGCAGCAAAGGACAGGGGACCTATAATTCACCCCTCCACTTT.

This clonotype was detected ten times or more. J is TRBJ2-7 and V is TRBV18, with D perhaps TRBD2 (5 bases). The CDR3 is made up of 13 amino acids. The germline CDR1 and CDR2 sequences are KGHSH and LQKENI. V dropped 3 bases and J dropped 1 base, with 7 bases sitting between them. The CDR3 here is CASSPGVSYEQYF. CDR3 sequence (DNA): TGTGCCAGCTCACCCGGGGTATCCTACGAGCAGTACTTC.

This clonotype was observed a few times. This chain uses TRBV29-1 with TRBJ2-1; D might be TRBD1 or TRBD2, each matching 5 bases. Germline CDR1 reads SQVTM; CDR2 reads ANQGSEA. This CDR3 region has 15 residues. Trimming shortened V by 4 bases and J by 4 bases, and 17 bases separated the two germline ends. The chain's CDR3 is CSVAPGLRMYNEQFF. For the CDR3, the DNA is TGCAGCGTTGCCCCGGGGCTTCGGATGTACAATGAGCAGTTCTTC.

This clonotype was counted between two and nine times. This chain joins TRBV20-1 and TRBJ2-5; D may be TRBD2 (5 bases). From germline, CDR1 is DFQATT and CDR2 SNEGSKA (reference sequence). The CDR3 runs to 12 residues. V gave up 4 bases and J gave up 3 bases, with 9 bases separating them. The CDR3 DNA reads TGCAGTGCTACCGACGGGGAAGAGACCCAGTACTTC. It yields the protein CSATDGEETQYF.

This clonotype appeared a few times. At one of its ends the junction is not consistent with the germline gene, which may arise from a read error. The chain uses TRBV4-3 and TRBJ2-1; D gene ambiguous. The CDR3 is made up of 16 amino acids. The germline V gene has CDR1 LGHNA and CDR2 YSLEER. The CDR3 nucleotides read TGCGCCAGCAGTCAAGATCCAGCCAATCCCTACAATGAGCAGTTCTTC. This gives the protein CASSQDPANPYNEQFF.

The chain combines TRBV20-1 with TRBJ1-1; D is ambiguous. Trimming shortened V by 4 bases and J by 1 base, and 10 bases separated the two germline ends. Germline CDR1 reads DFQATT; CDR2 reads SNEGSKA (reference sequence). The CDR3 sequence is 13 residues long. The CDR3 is CSAKGWQNTEAFF. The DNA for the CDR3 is TGCAGTGCTAAAGGTTGGCAGAACACTGAAGCTTTCTTT.

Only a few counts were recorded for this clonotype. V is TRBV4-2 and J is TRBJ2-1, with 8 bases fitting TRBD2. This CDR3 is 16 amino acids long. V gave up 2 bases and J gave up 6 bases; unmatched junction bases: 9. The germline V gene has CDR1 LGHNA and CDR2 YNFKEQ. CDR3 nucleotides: TGTGCCAGCAGCCAAATGTTCTACGGGGGGGCCAATGAGCAGTTCTTC. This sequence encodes CASSQMFYGGANEQFF.

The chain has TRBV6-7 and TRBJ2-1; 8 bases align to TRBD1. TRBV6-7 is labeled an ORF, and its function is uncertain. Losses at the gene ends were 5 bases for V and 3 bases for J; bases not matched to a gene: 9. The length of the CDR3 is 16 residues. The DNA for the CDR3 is TGTGCCAGCAGTAAGATTCCGGGACAGGTCTACAATGAGCAGTTCTTC. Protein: CASSKIPGQVYNEQFF.

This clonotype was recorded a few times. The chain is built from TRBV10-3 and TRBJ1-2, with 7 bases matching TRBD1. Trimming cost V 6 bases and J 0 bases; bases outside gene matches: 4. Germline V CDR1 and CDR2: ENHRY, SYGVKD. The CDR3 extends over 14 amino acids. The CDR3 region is CAISMTGTNYGYTF. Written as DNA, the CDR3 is TGTGCCATCAGCATGACAGGGACTAACTATGGCTACACCTTC.

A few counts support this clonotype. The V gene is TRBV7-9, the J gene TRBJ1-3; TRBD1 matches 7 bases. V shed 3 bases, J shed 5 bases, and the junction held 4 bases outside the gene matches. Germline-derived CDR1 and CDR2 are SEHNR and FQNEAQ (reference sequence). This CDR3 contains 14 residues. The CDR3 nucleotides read TGTGCCAGCAGCTTGGGACAGACGAGAAACACCATATATTTT. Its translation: CASSLGQTRNTIYF. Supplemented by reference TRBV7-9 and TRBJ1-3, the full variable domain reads DTGVSQNPRHKITKRGQNVTFRCDPISEHNRLYWYRQTLGQGPEFLTYFQNEAQLEKSRLLSDRFSAERPKGSFSTLEIQRTEQGDSAMYLCASSLGQTRNTIYFGEGSWLTVV.